The rows below give T cell receptor beta chains drawn from one sample of a study of shared clonotypes between healthy human individuals. Method: immunoSEQ multiplex PCR; TCRdb's copy keeps in-frame clones and lacks some. The sample has about 2.4 million clones; approximately 94% are singletons. The specimen sequenced was naive CD4+ T cells from PBMCs. Receptors originate from a man between 18 and 35 years old in good health. Some clones in this sample may be carry-over from other donors' samples. Each CDR3 is given without its conserved first and last residue.

J gene: TRBJ2-1
V gene: TRBV28
CDR3 protein: ASSAQQGTGNEQF

J gene: TRBJ2-1
V gene: TRBV25-1
CDR3 protein: ATLLAGGPVGSYNEQF

J gene: TRBJ1-1
V gene: TRBV7-3
CDR3 protein: ASRLTSGDTEAF

J gene: TRBJ2-1
V gene: TRBV5-1
CDR3 protein: ASSLNRGIHNEQF

J gene: TRBJ1-5
V gene: TRBV2
CDR3 protein: ASSAKTGNQPQH

J gene: TRBJ1-1
V gene: TRBV7-9
CDR3 protein: ASSLASASVTEAF

J gene: TRBJ2-7
V gene: TRBV7-9
CDR3 protein: ASSAVTYEQY

J gene: TRBJ1-2
V gene: TRBV4-3
CDR3 protein: ASSQDLFGVGFYGYT

J gene: TRBJ1-2
V gene: TRBV6-1
CDR3 protein: ASSEGQEYGYT

J gene: TRBJ2-4
V gene: TRBV28
CDR3 protein: ASNPGRNIQY

J gene: TRBJ2-1
V gene: TRBV6-5
CDR3 protein: ASSYIGPVNEQF

J gene: TRBJ2-2
V gene: TRBV11-2
CDR3 protein: ASSFIGFAGELF

J gene: TRBJ1-1
V gene: TRBV28
CDR3 protein: ASSPNPGRQMRTEAF

J gene: TRBJ2-7
V gene: TRBV28
CDR3 protein: ASGTKIYEQY

J gene: TRBJ1-4
V gene: TRBV5-1
CDR3 protein: ASSPGQPTNEKLF

J gene: TRBJ1-5
V gene: TRBV2
CDR3 protein: ASSEDRAYQPQH

J gene: TRBJ1-1
V gene: TRBV19
CDR3 protein: ASSTGISFLNTEAF

J gene: TRBJ1-2
V gene: TRBV18
CDR3 protein: ASSPSAENNYGYT

J gene: TRBJ2-2
V gene: TRBV11-3
CDR3 protein: ASSPENTGELF

J gene: TRBJ2-7
V gene: TRBV19
CDR3 protein: ASSTGLAGPFGEQY

J gene: TRBJ2-1
V gene: TRBV11-2
CDR3 protein: ASSRLDNSYNEQF

J gene: TRBJ2-7
V gene: TRBV2
CDR3 protein: ASSADRGLNEQY

J gene: TRBJ1-3
V gene: TRBV28
CDR3 protein: ASRGTDYSGNTIY